Listed here are 21 T cell receptor beta chains from one sample, sequenced in a study of chemoradiotherapy in HPV16-positive cancers. Profiled with immunoSEQ multiplex PCR; TCRdb holds only in-frame clones, not every one. The table has a few thousand clones, roughly 90% seen once. This specimen consisted of tumor tissue, obtained from a patient who underwent chemoradiotherapy. The receptors come from a human donor with HPV-associated anogenital cancer.

The V call is TRBV6-5, the J call TRBJ2-5, with D unclear. The germline CDR1 and CDR2 sequences are MNHEY and SVGAGI. V was shortened by 4 bases and J by 5 bases, with 11 bases between the two germline ends. This CDR3 contains 13 residues. Here the CDR3 reads CASSWARAETQYF. The CDR3 region has the DNA TGTGCCAGCAGTTGGGCCCGGGCGGAGACCCAGTACTTC.

The rearrangement joins TRBV13 to TRBJ1-2; D gene uncertain. In germline, CDR1 is PRHDT, CDR2 FYEKMQ (reference sequence). Trimming took 2 bases from V and 5 from J, leaving 12 bases between them. This CDR3 is 14 amino acids long. DNA for the CDR3: TGTGCCAGCAGCTTATCCGGAAACCTGTATGGCTACACCTTC. It yields the protein CASSLSGNLYGYTF.

The chain employs TRBV11-1 and TRBJ2-2; tentative D call: TRBD1 (5 bases). V was cut by 3 bases and J by 6 bases, with 14 bases left in between. The CDR3 is made up of 15 amino acids. Germline values: CDR1 SGHAT, CDR2 FQDESV (reference sequence). CDR3 nucleotides: TGTGCCAGCAGCTTTGGGGCGGCAGTCTCCGGGGAGCTGTTTTTT. It is translated as CASSFGAAVSGELFF.

The chain uses TRBV12-1 and TRBJ2-7; the table assigns TRBD2, which was not confirmed against the DNA. TRBV12-1 is annotated as a pseudogene. This CDR3 is 17 amino acids long. DNA of the CDR3: TGTGCCAGCAGCTTTGCCCCGACTAGCGGGGGCTCCTACGAGCAGTACTTC. It translates to CASSFAPTSGGSYEQYF.

The CDR3 reads CASSPGDSRYEQYF. CDR3 bases: TGTGCCAGCAGCCCAGGGGACAGCCGCTACGAGCAGTACTTC. The chain is built from TRBV7-6 and TRBJ2-7; 7 bases agree with TRBD1. The germline V gene has CDR1 SGHVS and CDR2 FNYEAQ. V shed 5 bases, J shed 3 bases, and the junction held 7 bases outside the gene matches. The CDR3 totals 14 residues.

The chain couples TRBV7-9 to TRBJ2-7; perhaps TRBD2 as D (6 bases). The CDR3 covers 12 residues. Trimming took off 3 bases at V and 7 bases at J, with 10 bases between the two ends. Germline values: CDR1 SEHNR, CDR2 FQNEAQ (reference sequence). CDR3 DNA: TGTGCCAGCAGCTTGGGGGAGGTGGAGCAGTACTTC. Amino acid sequence: CASSLGEVEQYF.

This rearrangement joins TRBV9 to TRBJ2-7; 7 bases line up with TRBD1. The CDR3 loop spans 15 amino acids. Germline V gives CDR1 SGDLS, CDR2 YYNGEE. Losses at the gene ends were 3 bases for V and 4 bases for J; bases not matched to a gene: 10. The CDR3 DNA reads TGTGCCAGCAGCGGGAACAGGGGCAACGGGTACGAGCAGTACTTC. Residues: CASSGNRGNGYEQYF.

The chain couples TRBV5-1 to TRBJ1-5; the match to TRBD1 covers 7 bases. The germline gives CDR1 SGHRS, CDR2 YFSETQ. This CDR3 is built from 14 residues. Losses at the gene ends were 0 bases for V and 5 bases for J; bases not matched to a gene: 2. The CDR3 sequence is CASSLEGADQPQHF. CDR3 nucleotide sequence: TGCGCCAGCAGCTTGGAGGGGGCTGATCAGCCCCAGCATTTT.

As concerns this clone: The CDR3 does not close with the conserved phenylalanine or tryptophan, likely indicating a read error. The DNA is omitted, as the CDR3 cannot be located on it reliably, and the CDR3 follows TCRdb's listing. This rearrangement joins TRBV9 to TRBJ2-3; no DNA check was done on the table's D call, TRBD2. The CDR3 comprises 12 residues, both ends counted. Germline V gene lookup returns CDR1 SGDLS and CDR2 YYNGEE. The CDR3 sequence: CASSGDFPPPPS.

The V gene is TRBV4-1, the J gene TRBJ2-3; D tentatively reads TRBD1 or TRBD2 (5 bases each). V was cut by 1 base and J by 3 bases, with 14 bases left in between. The CDR3 runs to 16 residues. The germline CDR1 and CDR2 sequences are MGHRA and YSYEKL. CDR3 DNA sequence: TGCGCCAGCAGCCAAGTGTCGGGGTGGGGGACAGATACGCAGTATTTT. The encoded protein is CASSQVSGWGTDTQYF.

The chain uses TRBV2 and TRBJ2-7, with 8 nucleotides matching TRBD1. This CDR3 comprises 14 residues. Germline-derived CDR1 and CDR2 are SNHLY and FYNNEI. V lost 5 bases to trimming and J lost 0 bases; unmatched junction nucleotides: 3. The CDR3 reads CASSLDRDSYEQYF. In nucleotides, the CDR3 is TGTGCCAGCAGTCTGGACAGGGACTCCTACGAGCAGTACTTC.

This CDR3 is CASSPSPRAGRGYEQYF. CDR3 bases: TGTGCCAGCAGCCCCTCCCCGCGAGCGGGCCGGGGCTACGAGCAGTACTTC. The chain combines TRBV7-6 with TRBJ2-7; perhaps TRBD2 as D (6 bases). This CDR3 spans 17 amino acids. Germline CDR1 is SGHVS and CDR2 is FNYEAQ. V gave up 5 bases and J gave up 3 bases, with 23 bases separating them.

This clone appeared a single time. The V and J genes are TRBV30 and TRBJ1-2; no definite D call. The CDR3 is 13 amino acids. CDR1 is GTSNPN and CDR2 is SVGIG in the germline V gene (reference sequence). The V and J ends lost 0 bases and 5 bases respectively, with 10 bases between them. This CDR3 is CAWSVASGYGYTF. The CDR3 DNA is TGTGCCTGGAGTGTAGCTTCGGGGTATGGCTACACCTTC.

The V gene is TRBV7-9, the J gene TRBJ2-7, with 7 nucleotides matching TRBD2. CDR1 is SEHNR, CDR2 FQNEAQ, per germline (reference sequence). The CDR3 contains 14 residues. The ends lost 4 bases at V and 7 bases at J; junction bases unmatched: 10. CDR3 DNA: TGTGCCAGCAGCTCATATCGCGGGGGAATGGAGCAGTACTTC. Amino acid sequence: CASSSYRGGMEQYF.

This clone has a single count. The chain recombines TRBV6-5 with TRBJ1-2, with 7 positions matching TRBD1. CDR1 is MNHEY and CDR2 is SVGAGI in the germline V gene. This CDR3 contains 13 residues. Germline trimming cut 6 bases from V and 2 bases from J; bases unmatched to any gene: 3. The CDR3 reads CASSLTGNYGYTF. CDR3 coding DNA: TGTGCCAGCAGCCTGACAGGGAACTATGGCTACACCTTC.

The chain combines TRBV19 with TRBJ1-1; 8 positions match TRBD1. Germline-derived CDR1 and CDR2 are LNHDA and SQIVND (reference sequence). This CDR3 is 11 amino acids long. The J segment lost 6 bases and the V segment lost 8 bases, leaving 2 bases of the junction unmatched. The CDR3 protein is CASQGAAEAFF. The CDR3 DNA reads as TGTGCCAGTCAGGGGGCGGCTGAAGCTTTCTTT. Full variable domain (rest looked up from reference TRBV19 and TRBJ1-1): DGGITQSPKYLFRKEGQNVTLSCEQNLNHDAMYWYRQDPGQGLRLIYYSQIVNDFQKGDIAEGYSVSREKKESFPLTVTSAQKNPTAFYLCASQGAAEAFFGQGTRLTVV.

The chain carries TRBV6-1 and TRBJ2-7; 14 bases map to TRBD2. The J segment lost 6 bases and the V segment lost 2 bases, leaving 3 bases of the junction unmatched. The CDR3 totals 15 residues. Germline CDR1 and CDR2: MNHNS and SASEGT. CDR3 coding DNA: TGTGCCAGCAGTGAACCCGGGACTAGCGGGGGCGAGCAGTACTTC. It encodes CASSEPGTSGGEQYF.

The V gene is TRBV7-3, the J gene TRBJ1-1; 8 bases are shared with TRBD1. The CDR3 loop spans 18 amino acids. After removal of 4 bases from V and 6 bases from J, the junction contained 19 bases not matched to a gene. Germline CDR1 SGHTA, CDR2 FQGTGA. Here the CDR3 DNA reads TGTGCCAGCAGCTCCCCGGACAGGGCGGTTAACAAATGGGCTGAAGCTTTCTTT. Translation: CASSSPDRAVNKWAEAFF.

This clone was detected only a few times. The chain recombines TRBV30 with TRBJ1-6, with TRBD1 matching over 7 bases. The CDR3 has 15 residues. Germline-derived CDR1 and CDR2 are GTSNPN and SVGIG (reference sequence). Germline trimming cut 5 bases from V and 1 base from J; bases unmatched to any gene: 5. The CDR3 nucleotides are TGTGCCTGGGGGACAGAACGGTCCTATAATTCACCCCTCCACTTT. Residues: CAWGTERSYNSPLHF.

In DNA form, the CDR3 reads TGTGCCATCAGTGAGGGTCGCCAGGGAAGGCCAACTAATGAAAAACTGTTTTTT. It translates to CAISEGRQGRPTNEKLFF. The chain uses TRBV10-3 and TRBJ1-4; TRBD1 might be the D (5 bases). This CDR3 has 18 amino acids. Germline-derived CDR1 and CDR2 are ENHRY and SYGVKD. V lost 2 bases, J lost 0 bases, and 16 bases lay in between.

The chain couples TRBV7-9 to TRBJ1-6; 8 bases are a match to TRBD1. Germline V gene lookup returns CDR1 SEHNR and CDR2 FQNEAQ (reference sequence). The CDR3 length is 14 residues. V was pared by 5 bases and J by 8 bases, with 5 bases of the junction left unmatched. In nucleotides, the CDR3 is TGTGCCAGCAGCGCACAGGGGGACCATTCACCCCTCCACTTT. Protein product: CASSAQGDHSPLHF. Together with reference TRBV7-9 and TRBJ1-6, the CDR3 gives the full variable domain: DTGVSQNPRHKITKRGQNVTFRCDPISEHNRLYWYRQTLGQGPEFLTYFQNEAQLEKSRLLSDRFSAERPKGSFSTLEIQRTEQGDSAMYLCASSAQGDHSPLHFGNGTRLTVT.